This T cell receptor beta chain was identified in a study of T cells in Graves' hyperthyroidism and ophthalmopathy. Study-level findings and limits: Median prediction lead before ophthalmopathy onset was around 6.9 months with the model. Blood held most thyroid clonotypes expanded above 0.001 frequency. Ophthalmopathy and stable hyperthyroidism were told apart by a 13 V-J model.

What was amplified from RNA transcripts were TCR beta CDR3 regions. An initial round of RT-PCR targeting the TCR CDR3 relied on the HTBI primer set. TCRdb reprocessed the multiplex PCR reads with MiXCR, giving one entry per CDR3 protein. The data contain more than 300,000 distinct CDR3 sequences, approximately 17% of them seen just once; the ten biggest clones take up 35% to 45%. A NOSPECS grade of at least 4, a Clinical Activity Score of at least 3 and duration under 3 months were recorded in ophthalmopathy patients. This clonotype has a handful of counts. Its antigen is not known. The germline V and J ends were trimmed by 5 bases and 5 bases, with 19 bases remaining between them. The germline V gene has CDR1 SEHNR and CDR2 FQNEAQ (reference sequence). The CDR3 is 15 residues long.

V gene TRBV7-9 combines with J gene TRBJ2-7, with TRBD1 as a possible D gene (5 bases). The source is a man in his late teens or twenties with Graves' ophthalmopathy. Sequencing was done on a sample of blood. CDR3 in DNA: TGTGCCAGCAGCCTTCTAAGCTACCAGGGCGACGAGCAGTACTTC. Amino acids: CASSLLSYQGDEQYF.